The rows below give T cell receptor beta chains drawn from one sample of a study of T cells after yellow fever vaccination. TCRdb re-called the 5' RACE reads through MiXCR, storing one row per CDR3 protein. In the table there are about 320,000 distinct CDR3 sequences, approximately 12% of which are singletons. Sequencing used CD4+ T cells sorted from PBMCs, obtained 45 days after the yellow fever booster vaccination. The origin of the receptors is a man aged 18 to 29 who received the YFV17D yellow fever vaccine. CDR3s include the opening cysteine and the closing phenylalanine or tryptophan. Fields, in order: clone size, D gene, V gene, J gene, CDR3 DNA, CDR3 protein. D genes are given only for firm matches. The listing skips clone size in some rows; elsewhere it reads once, few, many or a size class.

many,TRBD2,TRBV6-5,TRBJ2-5,TGTGCCAGCAGTTACTCGCCTAGCGGGGGGCTCCAAGAGACCCAGTACTTC,CASSYSPSGGLQETQYF
.,.,TRBV6-5,TRBJ2-7,TGTGCCAGCCGTGGGTCCACAGGGTCGGTCGAGCAGTACTTC,CASRGSTGSVEQYF
many,.,TRBV3-1,TRBJ1-2,TGTGCCAGCAGCCCCCTCAGTAGGGGGGAGGGAGACTACACCTTC,CASSPLSRGEGDYTF
.,.,TRBV12-3/TRBV12-4,TRBJ2-7,TGTGCCAGCAGTTCGACAGTCTTGCGAGGGCAGTACTTC,CASSSTVLRGQYF
.,.,TRBV18,TRBJ1-2,TGTGCCAGCTCAGAAGAAGGACGGGCCTATGGCTACACCTTC,CASSEEGRAYGYTF
medium-sized,.,TRBV7-8,TRBJ1-1,TGTGCCAGCAGCTCCTACAGCGTAAAACCTGAAGCTTTCTTT,CASSSYSVKPEAFF
many,.,TRBV5-1,TRBJ2-2,TGCGCCAGCAGCTTGGTTGGTACCGGGGAGCTGTTTTTT,CASSLVGTGELFF
.,.,TRBV12-3/TRBV12-4,TRBJ2-7,TGTGCCAGCAGTTTAACGGGATGGGGCGACGAGCAGTACTTC,CASSLTGWGDEQYF
many,.,TRBV7-9,TRBJ2-3,TGTGCCAGCAGCCCCTTCCTTGGCCCCGGCACAGATACGCAGTATTTT,CASSPFLGPGTDTQYF
.,.,TRBV6-6,TRBJ2-5,TGTGCCAGCAGGGGAGGCAACCAAGAGACCCAGTACTTC,CASRGGNQETQYF
few,.,TRBV9,TRBJ2-1,TGTGCCAGCAGCGTAGCTAGCCTGAGCTCCTACAATGAGCAGTTCTTC,CASSVASLSSYNEQFF
.,TRBD1,TRBV29-1,TRBJ2-1,TGCAGCGTGGCCCGGGACAGGGGGTACAATGAGCAGTTCTTC,CSVARDRGYNEQFF
many,TRBD1,TRBV12-3/TRBV12-4,TRBJ2-2,TGTGCCAGCAGTTTGGACAGGGGCTGGGGGGACACCGGGGAGCTGTTTTTT,CASSLDRGWGDTGELFF
.,.,TRBV10-3,TRBJ2-1,TGTGCCATCAGTGAAACGCCGGGACCAGGGCAGTTCTTC,CAISETPGPGQFF
few,.,TRBV6-2/TRBV6-3,TRBJ2-5,TGTGCCAGCAGTCGACCCGTTTTGAGAGAGACCCAGTACTTC,CASSRPVLRETQYF
few,.,TRBV9,TRBJ2-3,TGTGCCAGCAGCGCGTGGAGGGGGGCCGACACAGATACGCAGTATTTT,CASSAWRGADTDTQYF
.,TRBD2,TRBV5-1,TRBJ2-5,TGCACCAGCAGCTTGGCTAGCGGGGAGCAAGAGACCCAGTACTTC,CTSSLASGEQETQYF
few,.,TRBV5-1,TRBJ2-5,TGCGCCAGCGCGGGCGGGGCCGGGCATGCGGAGACCCAGTACTTC,CASAGGAGHAETQYF
.,TRBD2,TRBV5-6,TRBJ2-4,TGTGCCAGCAGCTCCCTTAGCGGGGTTGCCAAAAACATTCAGTACTTC,CASSSLSGVAKNIQYF
.,.,TRBV29-1,TRBJ1-1,TGCAGCGTCGACGGTCTGGACGAAGCTTTCTTT,CSVDGLDEAFF
many,.,TRBV5-1,TRBJ2-2,TGCGCCAGCAGCCCCCTCGGAGGGTTTGGGACCGGGGAGCTGTTTTTT,CASSPLGGFGTGELFF
once,TRBD1,TRBV29-1,TRBJ2-5,TGCAGCGTTGAAGCTAGGGGGCCTCAAGAGACCCAGTACTTC,CSVEARGPQETQYF